The TCR beta chain under discussion was sequenced for a study of vaccination and CD4 T cells after COVID-19 (dated by TCRdb to the early 2020s). For context, the study as a whole: Convalescent patients had a positive SARS-CoV-2 result on nasal swab PCR, and of these patients, several had mild disease and one had severe disease. Post-vaccine blood samples were obtained a median of around 67 days after the second vaccine dose, with a range of roughly 12 to 250 days. The spike-specific CD4+ TCR repertoire was compared before and after mRNA vaccination in 10 to 11 COVID-19 convalescent patients and a handful of infection-naive healthy vaccine recipients. Two doses of either the Pfizer-BioNTech BNT162b2 vaccine (n=8) or the Moderna mRNA-1273 vaccine (n=2) were administered to participants. Control cultures received a CEFX viral epitope pool as the positive control, an HIV-1 Nef peptide pool as the negative control, or no peptide. Post-COVID blood samples from convalescent patients were collected a median of approximately 100 days after diagnosis, with a range of 35 to 161 days. The cultures were stimulated with overlapping spike peptide pools from SARS-CoV-2 and from the common cold coronaviruses HCoV-NL63, HCoV-OC43 and HCoV-229E. The convalescent cohort included six males and four females, with two Hispanic individuals, seven Caucasians, two Asians and one multiracial person.

Libraries were prepared through PCR. TCR sequencing of DNA from cultured CD4+ T cells used the Oncomine TCR Beta short-read assay at the Johns Hopkins FTIC core. The QIAamp micro DNA kit was used to extract genomic DNA from the cultured CD4+ T cells. Oncomine TCR Beta libraries made from cultured CD4+ T cells were pooled using unique dual indexes and sequenced on an Illumina iSeq 100. As for the original processing: Non-productive sequences were removed, and CDR3s not starting with C, not ending with F or W, or shorter than 7 amino acids were discarded. The MANAFEST web application identified antigen-specific clonotypes by comparing peptide-stimulated wells against reference wells and other culture wells. An FDR below 0.05, an odds ratio above 5, and a productive frequency above 0.1% in at least two of three replicate wells were required for clones to be considered positive. Cross-reactive clonotypes were defined as significantly expanded in both SARS-CoV-2 spike wells and at least one common cold coronavirus spike condition. Similarity between CDR3 sequences was evaluated in R version 3.6.1 using Levenshtein distances (stringdist) and unrooted phylogenetic trees (ape). TCRdb passed the public sequencing reads through fastp at Q25 and MiXCR, retaining productive beta sequences. Rows with a matching CDR3 protein are joined into one entry that keeps the most common DNA and genes. The V and J calls here are based on TCRdb, not the publication. In all, the sample holds just over 20,000 distinct CDR3 sequences, and 60% to 75% of those were seen once. Of the sample, more than 6.5% is held by the ten largest clones.

A remark on this clonotype: Its target antigen remains unknown. Qualities for individual bases were not recorded, and no much larger clone is one base off.

In the paper's terms, the treatment or condition label means: roughly 11-day PBMC culture with coronavirus spike peptide pools or control peptides (ViraFEST assay). The ViraFEST assay, used in the study, expanded antigen-specific T cells with peptide pools and then identified the expanded clonotypes through TCR sequencing. The convalescent patients' positive SARS-CoV-2 PCR tests were from March to December 2020, which was before the Alpha, Beta and Delta variants emerged in the United States. PBMCs were cultured at around 2 million per well in IMDM supplemented with about 5% human AB serum and about 10 IU/ml IL-2, with about 10 ug/ml peptide pools added. Half of the culture medium was replaced with fresh IL-2-containing medium on days 3 and 7. Once the cells had been in culture for approximately 10 days, the EasySep CD4+ T cell isolation kit was used to isolate CD4+ T cells by negative selection. PBMCs were separated from whole blood using Ficoll-Paque Plus gradient centrifugation and then either used fresh or cryopreserved at -140C. Culture conditions were generally each tested in triplicate wells.

The germline V gene specifies SGHTA as CDR1 and FQGTGA as CDR2. The CDR3 numbers 15 residues from cysteine through phenylalanine. Left in the record is the CDR3 DNA by itself, 45 bases read in frame from the first base. Germline trimming amounts to 5 bases on V and 3 bases on J, with 10 as the count of junction bases outside the gene matches. What the research found in general, with its limitations: Among convalescent patients, a median around 86% of the SARS-CoV-2-reactive clones seen after vaccination appeared only after vaccination, which suggests priming specific to the vaccine. Relatively few convalescent patients were included in the study, and early timepoints after natural infection were not analyzed. Of the vaccine-specific clones in convalescent patients, 304 of 307, or nearly all, reacted only to SARS-CoV-2 spike and did not cross-react with common cold coronaviruses. The median number of SARS-CoV-2-reactive clonotypes rose from around 21 after infection to some 37 after vaccination, but the change was not significant.

The sequenced material came from CD4+ T cells from blood, cultured in vitro. The receptor's source is a human donor who had recovered from COVID-19. The chain is made from TRBV7-3 and TRBJ2-7; 7 bases in the junction line up with TRBD1. The bases are TGTGCCAGCAGCCGTTTGCCGGGACAGAACTACGAGCAGTACTTC. This codes for CASSRLPGQNYEQYF.